This TCR beta chain was sequenced in a study of identical twins. The CDR3 extends over 14 amino acids. V was cut by 7 bases and J by 1 base, with 12 bases left in between. Germline CDR1 and CDR2: SGHAT and FQNNGV. TCRdb analysed the 5' RACE reads with MiXCR anew, one entry per CDR3 protein. Here the sample spans 1.5 million or so distinct CDR3 sequences, 25% to 35% being singletons. The J gene is TRBJ2-3, the V gene TRBV11-2; D possibly uses TRBD1 or TRBD2 (6 bases each). The sample consisted of cord blood. The sequence derives from a newborn girl in good health. The CDR3 region is CASTGGGRTDTQYF. In nucleotides, the CDR3 is TGTGCCAGCACCGGAGGGGGGCGCACAGATACGCAGTATTTT.